The clone carrying this T cell receptor (beta chain) was detected only a few times. Its target is unknown. The CDR3 spans 14 residues. Per germline, CDR1 SGDLS and CDR2 YYNGEE. Trimming stripped 3 bases from V and 3 bases from J, with 13 bases between. Investigators reverse transcribed all isolated RNA, so they sequenced expressed TCRB transcripts. The data were produced by immunoSEQ multiplex PCR, yet TCRdb's version contains in-frame clones alone and is incomplete. Of under 250,000 clones in the sample, roughly 15% were seen once. The data derive from a study of beta chain features in type 1 diabetes. Points from the study as a whole: Resolution of whether HLA type affects TCRB rearrangement was not achieved here.

V usage is TRBV9 and J usage is TRBJ2-7; D unresolved. This TCR was sampled from a woman aged 40 to 50 in good health. The sequencing input was naive CD4+ T cells from blood. The CDR3 is CASSGRPGLYEQYF. The CDR3, as DNA: TGTGCCAGCAGCGGCCGTCCAGGCCTCTACGAGCAGTACTTC. Full variable domain (missing parts from reference TRBV9 and TRBJ2-7): DSGVTQTPKHLITATGQRVTLRCSPRSGDLSVYWYQQSLDQGLQFLIQYYNGEERAKGNILERFSAQQFPDLHSELNLSSLELGDSALYFCASSGRPGLYEQYFGPGTRLTVT.